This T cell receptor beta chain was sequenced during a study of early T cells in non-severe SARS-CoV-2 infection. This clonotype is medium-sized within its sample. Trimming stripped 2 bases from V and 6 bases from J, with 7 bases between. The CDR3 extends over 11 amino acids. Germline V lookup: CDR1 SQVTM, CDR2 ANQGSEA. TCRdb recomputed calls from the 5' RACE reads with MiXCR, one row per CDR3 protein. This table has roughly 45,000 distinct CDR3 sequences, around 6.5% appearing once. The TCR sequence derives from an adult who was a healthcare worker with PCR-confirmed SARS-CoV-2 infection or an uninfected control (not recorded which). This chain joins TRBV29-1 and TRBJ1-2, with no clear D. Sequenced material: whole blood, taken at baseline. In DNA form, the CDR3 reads TGCAGCGTTGAACCCCAGAATGGCTACACCTTC. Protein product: CSVEPQNGYTF.